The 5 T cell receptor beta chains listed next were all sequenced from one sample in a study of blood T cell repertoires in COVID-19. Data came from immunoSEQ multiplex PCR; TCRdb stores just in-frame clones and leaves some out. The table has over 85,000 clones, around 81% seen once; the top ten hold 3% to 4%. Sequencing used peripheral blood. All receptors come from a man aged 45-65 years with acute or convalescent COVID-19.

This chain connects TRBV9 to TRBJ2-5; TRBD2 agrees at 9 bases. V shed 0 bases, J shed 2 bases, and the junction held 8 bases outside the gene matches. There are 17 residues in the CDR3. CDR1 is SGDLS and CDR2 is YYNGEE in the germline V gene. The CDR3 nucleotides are TGTGCCAGCAGCGTAGGAGCGGGGGGAACTTTACAAGAGACCCAGTACTTC. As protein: CASSVGAGGTLQETQYF. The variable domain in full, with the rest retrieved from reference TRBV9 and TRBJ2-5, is DSGVTQTPKHLITATGQRVTLRCSPRSGDLSVYWYQQSLDQGLQFLIQYYNGEERAKGNILERFSAQQFPDLHSELNLSSLELGDSALYFCASSVGAGGTLQETQYFGPGTRLLVL.

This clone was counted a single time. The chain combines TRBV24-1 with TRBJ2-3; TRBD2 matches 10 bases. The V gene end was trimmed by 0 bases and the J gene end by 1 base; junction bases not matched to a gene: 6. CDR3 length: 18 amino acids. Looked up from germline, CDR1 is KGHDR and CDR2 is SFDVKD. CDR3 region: CATSDLPVAGGRTDTQYF. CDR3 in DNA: TGTGCCACCAGTGATTTGCCGGTAGCGGGAGGTCGCACAGATACGCAGTATTTT.

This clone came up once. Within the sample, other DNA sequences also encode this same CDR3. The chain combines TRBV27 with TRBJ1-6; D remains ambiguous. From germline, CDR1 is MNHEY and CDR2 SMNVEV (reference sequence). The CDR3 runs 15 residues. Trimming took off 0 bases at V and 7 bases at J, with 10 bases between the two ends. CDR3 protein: CASSLSAEENSPLHF. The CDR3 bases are TGTGCCAGCAGTTTATCGGCAGAAGAAAATTCACCCCTCCACTTT.

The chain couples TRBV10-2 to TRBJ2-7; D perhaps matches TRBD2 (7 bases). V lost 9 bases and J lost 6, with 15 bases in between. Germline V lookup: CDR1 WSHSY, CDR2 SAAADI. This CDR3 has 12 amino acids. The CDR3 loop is CARVSRGAEQYF. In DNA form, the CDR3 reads TGCGCCAGGGTGTCTCGGGGGGCCGAGCAGTACTTC.

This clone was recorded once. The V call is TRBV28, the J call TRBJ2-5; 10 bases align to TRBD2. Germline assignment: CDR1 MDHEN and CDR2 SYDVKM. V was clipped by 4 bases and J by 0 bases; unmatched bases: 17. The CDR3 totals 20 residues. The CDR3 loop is CASSSDALAGDVSYQETQYF. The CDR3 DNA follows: TGTGCCAGCAGTTCGGACGCTCTAGCGGGGGACGTCTCCTACCAAGAGACCCAGTACTTC.